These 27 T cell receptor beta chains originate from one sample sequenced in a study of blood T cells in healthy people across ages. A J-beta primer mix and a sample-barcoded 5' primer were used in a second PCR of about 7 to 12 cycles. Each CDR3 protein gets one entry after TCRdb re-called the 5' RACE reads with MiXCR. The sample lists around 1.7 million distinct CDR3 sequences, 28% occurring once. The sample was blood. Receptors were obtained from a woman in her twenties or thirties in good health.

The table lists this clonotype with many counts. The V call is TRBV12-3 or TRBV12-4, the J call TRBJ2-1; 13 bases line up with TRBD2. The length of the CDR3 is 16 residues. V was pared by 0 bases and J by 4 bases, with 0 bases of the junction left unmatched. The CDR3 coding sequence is TGTGCCAGCAGTTTAGCGGGACTAGCGGGGTACAATGAGCAGTTCTTC. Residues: CASSLAGLAGYNEQFF.

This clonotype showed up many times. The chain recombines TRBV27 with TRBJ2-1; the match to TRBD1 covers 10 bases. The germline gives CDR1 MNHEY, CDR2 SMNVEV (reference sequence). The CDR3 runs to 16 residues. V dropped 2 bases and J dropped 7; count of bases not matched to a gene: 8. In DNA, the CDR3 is TGTGCCAGCAGTTTAGGGCTTTGGGACAGGGGAAATGAGCAGTTCTTC. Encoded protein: CASSLGLWDRGNEQFF.

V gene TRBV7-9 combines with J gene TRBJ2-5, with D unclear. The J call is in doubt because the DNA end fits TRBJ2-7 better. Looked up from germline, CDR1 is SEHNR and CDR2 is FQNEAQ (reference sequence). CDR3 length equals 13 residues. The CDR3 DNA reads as TGTGCCAGCTTTGAATCGTATTTGGACGAGCAGTACTTC. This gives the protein CASFESYLDEQYF.

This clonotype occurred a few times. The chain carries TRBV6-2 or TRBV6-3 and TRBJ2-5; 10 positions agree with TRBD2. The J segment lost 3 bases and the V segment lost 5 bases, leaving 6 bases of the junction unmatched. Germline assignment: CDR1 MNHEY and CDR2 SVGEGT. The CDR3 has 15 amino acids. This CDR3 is CASSPGLAREETQYF. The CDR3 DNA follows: TGTGCCAGCAGTCCGGGACTAGCGAGGGAAGAGACCCAGTACTTC.

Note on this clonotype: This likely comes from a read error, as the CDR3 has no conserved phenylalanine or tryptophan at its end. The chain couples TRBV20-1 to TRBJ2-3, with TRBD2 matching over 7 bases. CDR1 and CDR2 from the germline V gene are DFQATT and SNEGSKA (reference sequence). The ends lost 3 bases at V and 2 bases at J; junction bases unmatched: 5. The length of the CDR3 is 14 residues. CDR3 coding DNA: TGCAGTGCTAGCAGGGACTACTCCACAGATACGCAGTATGTT. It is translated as CSASRDYSTDTQYV.

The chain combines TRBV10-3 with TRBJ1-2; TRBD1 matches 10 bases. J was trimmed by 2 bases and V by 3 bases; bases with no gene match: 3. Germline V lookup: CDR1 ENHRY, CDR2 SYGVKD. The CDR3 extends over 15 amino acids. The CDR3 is CAISDRGQGNYGYTF. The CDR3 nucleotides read TGTGCCATCAGTGATAGGGGACAGGGGAACTATGGCTACACCTTC.

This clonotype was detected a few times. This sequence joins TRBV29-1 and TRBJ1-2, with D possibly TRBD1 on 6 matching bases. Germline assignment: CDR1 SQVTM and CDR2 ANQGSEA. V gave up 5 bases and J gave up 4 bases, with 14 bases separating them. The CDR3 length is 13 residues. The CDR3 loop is CSVRGGSIYGYTF. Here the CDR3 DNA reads TGCAGCGTTAGGGGGGGGTCCATCTATGGCTACACCTTC. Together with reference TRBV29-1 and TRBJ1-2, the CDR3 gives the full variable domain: SAVISQKPSRDICQRGTSLTIQCQVDSQVTMMFWYRQQPGQSLTLIATANQGSEATYESGFVIDKFPISRPNLTFSTLTVSNMSPEDSSIYLCSVRGGSIYGYTFGSGTRLTVV.

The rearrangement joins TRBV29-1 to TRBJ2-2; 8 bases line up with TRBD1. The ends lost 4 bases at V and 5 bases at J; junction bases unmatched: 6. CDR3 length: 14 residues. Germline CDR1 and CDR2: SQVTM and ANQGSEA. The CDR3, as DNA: TGCAGCGTTGGGAGACAGGGGTGGACCGGGGAGCTGTTTTTT. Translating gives CSVGRQGWTGELFF.

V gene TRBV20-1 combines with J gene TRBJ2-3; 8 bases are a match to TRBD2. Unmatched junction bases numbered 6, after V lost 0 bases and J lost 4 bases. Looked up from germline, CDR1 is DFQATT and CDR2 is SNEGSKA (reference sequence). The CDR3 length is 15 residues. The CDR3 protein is CSARDLIGGADTQYF. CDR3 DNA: TGCAGTGCTAGAGATCTAATCGGGGGGGCAGATACGCAGTATTTT.

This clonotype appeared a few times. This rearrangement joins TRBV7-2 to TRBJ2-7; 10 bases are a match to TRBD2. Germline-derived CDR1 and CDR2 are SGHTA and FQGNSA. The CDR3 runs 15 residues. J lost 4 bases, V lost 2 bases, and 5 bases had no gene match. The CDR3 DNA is TGTGCCAGCAGCTTAATCGGACTAGCGGATTACGAGCAGTACTTC. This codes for CASSLIGLADYEQYF.

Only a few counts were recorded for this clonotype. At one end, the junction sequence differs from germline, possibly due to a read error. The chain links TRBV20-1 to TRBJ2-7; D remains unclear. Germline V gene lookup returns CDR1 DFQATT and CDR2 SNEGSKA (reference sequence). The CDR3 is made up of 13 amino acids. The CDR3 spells CSARARSSYEQYF. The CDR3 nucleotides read TGCAGTGCAAGAGCCAGGAGCTCCTACGAGCAGTACTTC.

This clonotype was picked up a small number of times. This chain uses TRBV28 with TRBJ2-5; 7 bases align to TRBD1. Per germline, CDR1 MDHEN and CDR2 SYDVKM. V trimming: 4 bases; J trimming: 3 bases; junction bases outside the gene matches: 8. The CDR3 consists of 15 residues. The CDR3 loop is CASSSTRDRKETQYF. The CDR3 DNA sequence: TGTGCCAGCAGTTCTACCCGGGACAGAAAAGAGACCCAGTACTTC.

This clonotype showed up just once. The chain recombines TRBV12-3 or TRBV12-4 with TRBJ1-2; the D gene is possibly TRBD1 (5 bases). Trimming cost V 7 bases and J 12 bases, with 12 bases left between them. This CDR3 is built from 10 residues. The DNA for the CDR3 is TGTGCCAGCAAGGGAGGGGTGAACACCTTC. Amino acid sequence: CASKGGVNTF.

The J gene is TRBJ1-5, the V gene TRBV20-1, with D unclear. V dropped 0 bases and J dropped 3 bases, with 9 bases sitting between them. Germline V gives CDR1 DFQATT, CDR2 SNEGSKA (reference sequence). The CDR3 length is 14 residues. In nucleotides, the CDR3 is TGCAGTGCTAGAGATTTGGCAGTCAATCAGCCCCAGCATTTT. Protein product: CSARDLAVNQPQHF.

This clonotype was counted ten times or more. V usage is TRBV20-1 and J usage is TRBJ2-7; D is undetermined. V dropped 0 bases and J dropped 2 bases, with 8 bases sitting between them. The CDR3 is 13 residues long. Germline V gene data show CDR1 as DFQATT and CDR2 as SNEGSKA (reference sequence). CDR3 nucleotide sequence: TGCAGTGCTAGAGATCTTCAAGCCTACGAGCAGTACTTC. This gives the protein CSARDLQAYEQYF.

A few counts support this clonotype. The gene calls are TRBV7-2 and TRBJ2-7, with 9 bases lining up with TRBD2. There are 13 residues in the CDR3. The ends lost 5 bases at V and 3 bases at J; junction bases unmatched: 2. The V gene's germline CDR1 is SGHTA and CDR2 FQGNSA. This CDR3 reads CASSHSGSYEQYF. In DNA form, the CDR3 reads TGTGCCAGCAGCCATAGCGGGAGCTACGAGCAGTACTTC.

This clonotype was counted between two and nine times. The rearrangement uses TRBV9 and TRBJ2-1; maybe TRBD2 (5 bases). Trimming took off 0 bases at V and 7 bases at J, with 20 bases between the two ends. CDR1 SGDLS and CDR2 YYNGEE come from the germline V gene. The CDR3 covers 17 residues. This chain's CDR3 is CASSVGRGPRGINEQFF. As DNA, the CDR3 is TGTGCCAGCAGCGTAGGGAGAGGGCCCCGGGGAATAAATGAGCAGTTCTTC. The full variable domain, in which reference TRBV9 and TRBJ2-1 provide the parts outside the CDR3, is DSGVTQTPKHLITATGQRVTLRCSPRSGDLSVYWYQQSLDQGLQFLIQYYNGEERAKGNILERFSAQQFPDLHSELNLSSLELGDSALYFCASSVGRGPRGINEQFFGPGTRLTVL.

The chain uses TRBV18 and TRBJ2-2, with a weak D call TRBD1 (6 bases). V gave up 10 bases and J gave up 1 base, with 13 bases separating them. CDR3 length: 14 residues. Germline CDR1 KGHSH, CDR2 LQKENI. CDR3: CATLPGQNTGELFF. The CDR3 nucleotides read TGTGCCACCTTACCGGGACAGAACACCGGGGAGCTGTTTTTT.

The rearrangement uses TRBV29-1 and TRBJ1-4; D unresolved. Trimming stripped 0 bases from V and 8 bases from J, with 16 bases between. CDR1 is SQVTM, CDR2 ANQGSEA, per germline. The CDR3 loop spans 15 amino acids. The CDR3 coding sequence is TGCAGCGTTGAAGATCGTCGGGAACTGAAAGAAAAACTGTTTTTT. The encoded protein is CSVEDRRELKEKLFF.

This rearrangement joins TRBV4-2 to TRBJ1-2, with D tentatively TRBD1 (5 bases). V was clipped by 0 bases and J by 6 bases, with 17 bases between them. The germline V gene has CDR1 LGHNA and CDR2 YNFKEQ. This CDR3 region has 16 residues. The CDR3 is CASSQEGGGRLNGYTF. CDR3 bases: TGTGCCAGCAGCCAAGAGGGGGGTGGACGTTTGAATGGCTACACCTTC.

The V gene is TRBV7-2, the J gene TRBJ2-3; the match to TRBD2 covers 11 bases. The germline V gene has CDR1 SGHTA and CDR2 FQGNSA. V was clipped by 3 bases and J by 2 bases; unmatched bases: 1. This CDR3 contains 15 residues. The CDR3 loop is CASSFSGRATDTQYF. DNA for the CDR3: TGTGCCAGCAGCTTTAGCGGGAGGGCCACAGATACGCAGTATTTT.

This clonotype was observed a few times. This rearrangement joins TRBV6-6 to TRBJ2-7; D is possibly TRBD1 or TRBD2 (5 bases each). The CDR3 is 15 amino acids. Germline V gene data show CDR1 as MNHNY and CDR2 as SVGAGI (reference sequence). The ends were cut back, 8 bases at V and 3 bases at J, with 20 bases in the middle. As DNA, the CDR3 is TGTGCCAGCTCCTCCGCCAGGGTAGACTACTACGAGCAGTACTTC. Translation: CASSSARVDYYEQYF.

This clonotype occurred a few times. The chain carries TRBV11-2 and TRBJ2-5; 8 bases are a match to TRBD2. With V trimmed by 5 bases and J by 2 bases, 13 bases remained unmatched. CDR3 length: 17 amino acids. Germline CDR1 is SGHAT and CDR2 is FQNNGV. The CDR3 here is CASSPVVVAGIQETQYF. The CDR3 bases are TGTGCCAGCAGCCCAGTAGTGGTAGCGGGGATACAAGAGACCCAGTACTTC.

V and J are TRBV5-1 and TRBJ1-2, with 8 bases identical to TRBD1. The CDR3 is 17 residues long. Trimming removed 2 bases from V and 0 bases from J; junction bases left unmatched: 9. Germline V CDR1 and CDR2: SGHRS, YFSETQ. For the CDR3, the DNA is TGCGCCAGCAGCTTCGGACAGGGAGGGTCTCCTAACTATGGCTACACCTTC. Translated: CASSFGQGGSPNYGYTF.

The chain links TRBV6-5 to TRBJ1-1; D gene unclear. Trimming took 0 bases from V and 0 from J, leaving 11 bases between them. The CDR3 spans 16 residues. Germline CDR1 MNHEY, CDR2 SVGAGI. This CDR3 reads CASSYSPRTMNTEAFF. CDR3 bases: TGTGCCAGCAGTTACTCGCCGAGGACCATGAACACTGAAGCTTTCTTT.

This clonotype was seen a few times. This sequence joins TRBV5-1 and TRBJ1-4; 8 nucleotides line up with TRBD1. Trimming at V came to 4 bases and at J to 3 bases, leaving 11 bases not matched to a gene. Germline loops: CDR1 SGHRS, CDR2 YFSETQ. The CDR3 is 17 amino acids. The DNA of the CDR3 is TGCGCCAGCAGCCGTCGAGGGGGGACAGGCTCTAATGAAAAACTGTTTTTT. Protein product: CASSRRGGTGSNEKLFF.

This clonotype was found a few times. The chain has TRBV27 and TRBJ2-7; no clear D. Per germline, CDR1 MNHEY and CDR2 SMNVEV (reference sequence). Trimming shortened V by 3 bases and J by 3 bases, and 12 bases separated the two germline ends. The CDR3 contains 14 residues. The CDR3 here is CASSLSGLDYEQYF. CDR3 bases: TGTGCCAGCAGTTTGTCCGGGCTCGACTACGAGCAGTACTTC.